This T cell receptor (beta chain) was observed in a study of response to subunit inactivated influenza vaccine (dated by TCRdb to the late 2010s). A note on the overall study: To follow how T cells responded to a trivalent subunit inactivated influenza vaccine, the researchers relied on deep quantitative profiling of the T cell receptor repertoire. What the research found in general, with its limitations: The authors proposed that each seasonal influenza vaccination may bring in only a limited number of new T cells.

On this clonotype itself: Its recognized antigen is unknown. It has no much larger one-base neighbor in the sample; base qualities were not kept.

The cysteine opens and the phenylalanine closes a CDR3 of 13 amino acids. The DNA shown is the 39-base CDR3, in frame from base 1. The germline V gene provides CDR1 SGHTA and CDR2 FQGNSA. From V the trimming removes 5 bases and from J it removes 7 bases, while the gene matches leave 5 bases of the junction unaccounted for. The library relied on RT-PCR. The sequencer listed for this sample is Illumina HiSeq 2500. The public reads were quality trimmed at Q25 with fastp and then assembled into clones with MiXCR by TCRdb, keeping productive beta chains. Rows are unified per CDR3 protein, each entry keeping the most common DNA and genes. The sample data list hundreds of thousands of distinct CDR3 sequences, and 15% to 19% of these were observed just once. The ten largest make up approximately 10% of the sample.

The V and J genes are TRBV7-2 and TRBJ1-2, and TRBD1 matches 9 of the central bases. This material consisted of PBMCs from blood, taken 11 to 12 days after vaccination. The origin of this receptor is a man in his forties or fifties who received an inactivated influenza vaccine. Donor details come from another sample of the same person, matched by shared clones. Read as DNA, the sequence is TGTGCCAGCAGCGCAGGACAGGGGTCTGGCTACACCTTC. This is translated as CASSAGQGSGYTF. This CDR3, with the reference TRBV7-2 and TRBJ1-2 proteins standing in past its ends, gives the full variable domain GAGVSQSPSNKVTEKGKDVELRCDPISGHTALYWYRQSLGQGLEFLIYFQGNSAPDKSGLPSDRFSAERTGGSVSTLTIQRTQQEDSAVYLCASSAGQGSGYTFGSGTRLTVV.